The rows below give T cell receptor beta chains drawn from one sample of a study of shared clonotypes between healthy human individuals. Profiled with immunoSEQ multiplex PCR; TCRdb holds only in-frame clones, not every one. The data show roughly 680,000 clones, with 72% seen just once and more than 1.5% held by the top ten. The sample consisted of memory CD4+ T cells sorted from blood. Receptor source: a young woman in good health. Both conserved end residues are part of each CDR3. Each record gives: CDR3 DNA, CDR3 protein, clone size, V gene, J gene, D gene. D genes are given only for firm matches. Not every row has a clone size; where given, it reads once, few, many or a size class.

CDR3 DNA: TGTGCCAGCGGAGCCAGGACAGGTTGGACCCAGTACTTC; CDR3 protein: CASGARTGWTQYF; clone size: -; V gene: TRBV2; J gene: TRBJ2-5; D gene: TRBD1
CDR3 DNA: TGTGCCAGCAGCTCCCTAGAGTCAAGAGATACGCAGTATTTT; CDR3 protein: CASSSLESRDTQYF; clone size: few; V gene: TRBV7-9; J gene: TRBJ2-3; D gene: -
CDR3 DNA: TGTGCCAGCAGCCACGAGACTAGCGGGAGATATCGCACAGATACGCAGTATTTT; CDR3 protein: CASSHETSGRYRTDTQYF; clone size: -; V gene: TRBV7-8; J gene: TRBJ2-3; D gene: TRBD2
CDR3 DNA: TGTGCCAGCTCACCAAACGACTACAATGAGCAGTTCTTC; CDR3 protein: CASSPNDYNEQFF; clone size: many; V gene: TRBV18; J gene: TRBJ2-1; D gene: -
CDR3 DNA: TGCAGCGTTGCTTACAACAATGAGCAGTTCTTC; CDR3 protein: CSVAYNNEQFF; clone size: -; V gene: TRBV29-1; J gene: TRBJ2-1; D gene: -
CDR3 DNA: TGCGCCAGCAGCTTGAGGGGGCCAGCGGGAAAAACCTACAATGAGCAGTTCTTC; CDR3 protein: CASSLRGPAGKTYNEQFF; clone size: -; V gene: TRBV5-1; J gene: TRBJ2-1; D gene: -
CDR3 DNA: TGTGCCAGCAGAGCCACGATTAACTATGGCTACACCTTC; CDR3 protein: CASRATINYGYTF; clone size: once; V gene: TRBV28; J gene: TRBJ1-2; D gene: -
CDR3 DNA: TGCGCCAGCAGCAAATCGACAGGGGGACGGTCAGATACGCAGTATTTT; CDR3 protein: CASSKSTGGRSDTQYF; clone size: once; V gene: TRBV4-1; J gene: TRBJ2-3; D gene: TRBD1
CDR3 DNA: TGTGCTAGTGGTTTAGACATCCCCCGAGGAAATCAGCCCCAGCATTTT; CDR3 protein: CASGLDIPRGNQPQHF; clone size: once; V gene: TRBV12-5; J gene: TRBJ1-5; D gene: -
CDR3 DNA: TGTGCCAGCAGCTTGGGTGGCGGTCCGGGACAGCCCCAGCATTTT; CDR3 protein: CASSLGGGPGQPQHF; clone size: -; V gene: TRBV5-6; J gene: TRBJ1-5; D gene: -
CDR3 DNA: TGCGCCAGCAGTATGGGGACAGGAGGCACTGAAGCTTTCTTT; CDR3 protein: CASSMGTGGTEAFF; clone size: -; V gene: TRBV5-1; J gene: TRBJ1-1; D gene: TRBD1
CDR3 DNA: TGCGCCAGCAGCTTCGCGGCTATGAACACTGAAGCTTTCTTT; CDR3 protein: CASSFAAMNTEAFF; clone size: -; V gene: TRBV5-1; J gene: TRBJ1-1; D gene: -
CDR3 DNA: TGTGCCTGGACCCAGGGTAGTCTGAGAGCCAACGTCCTGACTTTC; CDR3 protein: CAWTQGSLRANVLTF; clone size: -; V gene: TRBV30; J gene: TRBJ2-6; D gene: -
CDR3 DNA: TGTGCCAGCAGTTTATCGGGACTAGCGGGAGGAGGCGAGCAGTACTTC; CDR3 protein: CASSLSGLAGGGEQYF; clone size: -; V gene: TRBV27; J gene: TRBJ2-7; D gene: TRBD2
CDR3 DNA: TGTGCCAGCAGCTGGGCGGGAGGGCATGGTACAGATACGCAGTATTTT; CDR3 protein: CASSWAGGHGTDTQYF; clone size: -; V gene: TRBV7-2; J gene: TRBJ2-3; D gene: TRBD2
CDR3 DNA: TGTGCCAGCAGTGAAACTGGTAATGAGCAGTTCTTC; CDR3 protein: CASSETGNEQFF; clone size: few; V gene: TRBV2; J gene: TRBJ2-1; D gene: -
CDR3 DNA: TGTGCCAGCAGTTTATATCCCTTGGGCCGTCGATACGAGCAGTACTTC; CDR3 protein: CASSLYPLGRRYEQYF; clone size: -; V gene: TRBV27; J gene: TRBJ2-7; D gene: -
CDR3 DNA: TGCGCCAGCAGCCCCGGGCACGAGGGCACTGAAGCTTTCTTT; CDR3 protein: CASSPGHEGTEAFF; clone size: -; V gene: TRBV5-1; J gene: TRBJ1-1; D gene: -
CDR3 DNA: TGCGCCAGCAGTGACCTAAACAGGGATCAGCCCCAGCATTTT; CDR3 protein: CASSDLNRDQPQHF; clone size: many; V gene: TRBV10-2; J gene: TRBJ1-5; D gene: -
CDR3 DNA: TGTGCCAGCAGCAAAGCGCAGGGCTACGAGCAGTACTTC; CDR3 protein: CASSKAQGYEQYF; clone size: -; V gene: TRBV21-1; J gene: TRBJ2-7; D gene: -
CDR3 DNA: TGTGCCAGCAGCCCTCGGACAGGGCGGGAGACCCAGTACTTC; CDR3 protein: CASSPRTGRETQYF; clone size: few; V gene: TRBV14; J gene: TRBJ2-5; D gene: TRBD1
CDR3 DNA: TGCAGCGTCTCCTGGGGCAGGACCACCTACGAGCAGTACTTC; CDR3 protein: CSVSWGRTTYEQYF; clone size: few; V gene: TRBV29-1; J gene: TRBJ2-7; D gene: -
CDR3 DNA: TGTGCCAGCAGCCCCAAAGGAAACACTGAAGCTTTCTTT; CDR3 protein: CASSPKGNTEAFF; clone size: -; V gene: TRBV4-2; J gene: TRBJ1-1; D gene: -
CDR3 DNA: TGTGCCAGCAGCATAAGCGGGCGCACAGATACGCAGTATTTT; CDR3 protein: CASSISGRTDTQYF; clone size: few; V gene: TRBV9; J gene: TRBJ2-3; D gene: -
CDR3 DNA: TGTGCCAGCAGTCAAAAGCTGGGCGTAGCTAGCGGGCGCACAGATACGCAGTATTTT; CDR3 protein: CASSQKLGVASGRTDTQYF; clone size: -; V gene: TRBV11-2; J gene: TRBJ2-3; D gene: TRBD2
CDR3 DNA: TGTGCCAGCTCACCCGGGACTACAACCTACGAGCAGTACTTC; CDR3 protein: CASSPGTTTYEQYF; clone size: -; V gene: TRBV18; J gene: TRBJ2-7; D gene: TRBD2
CDR3 DNA: TGTGCCAGCACTACGAAGTCCTATGGCTACACCTTC; CDR3 protein: CASTTKSYGYTF; clone size: -; V gene: TRBV6-1; J gene: TRBJ1-2; D gene: -
CDR3 DNA: TGTGCCCCTTCGGCAGCGGGCGCCGGTCATGAGCAGTTCTTC; CDR3 protein: CAPSAAGAGHEQFF; clone size: -; V gene: TRBV7-9; J gene: TRBJ2-1; D gene: -